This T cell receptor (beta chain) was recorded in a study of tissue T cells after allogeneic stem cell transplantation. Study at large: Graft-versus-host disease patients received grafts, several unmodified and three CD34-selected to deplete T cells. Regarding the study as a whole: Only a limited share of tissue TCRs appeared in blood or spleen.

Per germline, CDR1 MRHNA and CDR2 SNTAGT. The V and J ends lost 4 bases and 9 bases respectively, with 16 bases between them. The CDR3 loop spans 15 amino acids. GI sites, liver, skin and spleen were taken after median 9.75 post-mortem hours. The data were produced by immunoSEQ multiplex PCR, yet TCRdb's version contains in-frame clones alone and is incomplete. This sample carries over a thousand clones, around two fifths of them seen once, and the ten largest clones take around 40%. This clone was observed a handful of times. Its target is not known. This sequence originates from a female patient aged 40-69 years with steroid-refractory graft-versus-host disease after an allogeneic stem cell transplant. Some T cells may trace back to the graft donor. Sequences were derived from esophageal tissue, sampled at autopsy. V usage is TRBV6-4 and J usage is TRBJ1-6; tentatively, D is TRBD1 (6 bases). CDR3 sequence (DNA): TGTGCCAGCAGTGCACGGGACACCGGAGCTTCACCCCTCCACTTT. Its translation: CASSARDTGASPLHF.